This T cell receptor beta chain came from a study of shared clonotypes between healthy human individuals. Study-level results: Naive subsets tended to show greater estimated richness than memory subsets.

Donors, without exception, were Caucasian adults residing in Nashville, Tennessee. The CDR3 has 14 residues. With V trimmed by 6 bases and J by 0 bases, 4 bases remained unmatched. Looked up from germline, CDR1 is MRHNA and CDR2 is SNTAGT. The method was immunoSEQ multiplex PCR; TCRdb's version includes in-frame clones alone and lacks a portion of them. The top ten hold 0.89% of the sample, which has about a million clones, roughly 80% seen once. On this clone itself: What it binds is unknown.

The sequence derives from a man younger than 35 in good health. Some clones in this sample may be carry-over from other donors' samples. The rearrangement joins TRBV6-4 to TRBJ2-7, with 8 bases identical to TRBD2. Sequenced: memory CD4+ T cells from PBMCs. Subset given: CD45RA-negative fraction. The CDR3 here is CASSREGHSYEQYF. The CDR3 nucleotides are TGTGCCAGCAGCCGGGAGGGCCACTCCTACGAGCAGTACTTC.